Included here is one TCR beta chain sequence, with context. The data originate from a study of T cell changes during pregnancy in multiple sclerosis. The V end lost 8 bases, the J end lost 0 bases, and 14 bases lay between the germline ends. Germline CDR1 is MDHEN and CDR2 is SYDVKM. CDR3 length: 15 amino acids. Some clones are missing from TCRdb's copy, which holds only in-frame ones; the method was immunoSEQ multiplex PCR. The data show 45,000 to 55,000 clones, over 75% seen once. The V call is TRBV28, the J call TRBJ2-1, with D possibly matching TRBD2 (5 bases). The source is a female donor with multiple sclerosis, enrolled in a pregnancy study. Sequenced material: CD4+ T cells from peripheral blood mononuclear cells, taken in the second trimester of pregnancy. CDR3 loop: CASLSRGLSYNEQFF. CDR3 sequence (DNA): TGTGCCAGCCTTTCCCGGGGTCTCTCCTACAATGAGCAGTTCTTC.